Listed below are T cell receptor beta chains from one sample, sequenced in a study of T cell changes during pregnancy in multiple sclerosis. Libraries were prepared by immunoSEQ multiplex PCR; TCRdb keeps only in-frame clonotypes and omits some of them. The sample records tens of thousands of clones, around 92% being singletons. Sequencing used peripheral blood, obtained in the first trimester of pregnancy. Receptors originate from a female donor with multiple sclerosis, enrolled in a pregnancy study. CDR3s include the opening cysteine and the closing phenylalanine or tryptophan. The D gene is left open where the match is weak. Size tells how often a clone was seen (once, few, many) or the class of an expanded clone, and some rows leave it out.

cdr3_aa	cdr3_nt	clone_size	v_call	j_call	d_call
CASSLGGTNEKLFF	TGTGCCAGCAGCCTCGGGGGGACTAATGAAAAACTGTTTTTT	.	TRBV5-8	TRBJ1-4	.
CASSLDRGMNTEAFF	TGCGCCAGCAGCCTCGACAGGGGTATGAACACTGAAGCTTTCTTT	.	TRBV5-1	TRBJ1-1	TRBD1
CARGASGNTIYF	TGTGCCAGAGGGGCCTCTGGAAACACCATATATTTT	.	TRBV2	TRBJ1-3	.
CASSYLGGQPQHF	TGTGCCAGCAGTTACTTGGGGGGTCAGCCCCAGCATTTT	.	TRBV6-6	TRBJ1-5	.
CASSTSGTGGPEAFF	TGTGCCAGCAGCACGAGCGGGACAGGGGGACCTGAAGCTTTCTTT	.	TRBV7-9	TRBJ1-1	TRBD1
CASSLVTGGSETQYF	TGCGCCAGCAGCTTGGTTACAGGGGGTAGCGAGACCCAGTACTTC	.	TRBV5-1	TRBJ2-5	TRBD1
CASSAGTSGGTNTGELFF	TGTGCCAGCAGCGCCGGGACTAGCGGGGGGACGAACACCGGGGAGCTGTTTTTT	.	TRBV5-5	TRBJ2-2	TRBD2
CAWRAPGLYGYTF	TGTGCCTGGAGGGCCCCGGGACTCTATGGCTACACCTTC	.	TRBV30	TRBJ1-2	.
CASSLAGDANYGYTF	TGCGCCAGCAGCTTGGCCGGGGATGCTAACTATGGCTACACCTTC	.	TRBV5-1	TRBJ1-2	.
CASSQDLRGIDF	TGCGCCAGCAGCCAAGACCTTCGGGGGATAGACTTC	.	TRBV4-1	TRBJ1-2	.
CATRGLAEVSQYF	TGTGCCACCCGGGGACTAGCGGAAGTTTCGCAGTACTTC	.	TRBV28	TRBJ2-5	TRBD2
CASSSSGTQAYEQYF	TGTGCCAGCAGCTCATCCGGGACTCAGGCCTACGAGCAGTACTTC	.	TRBV7-2	TRBJ2-7	.
CASSYAPTRDGYTF	TGTGCCAGCAGTTATGCTCCAACTCGGGATGGCTACACCTTC	.	TRBV6-6	TRBJ1-2	.
CASSLVGGEGKAFF	TGTGCCAGCAGCTTGGTCGGAGGGGAGGGAAAAGCTTTCTTT	.	TRBV7-3	TRBJ1-1	.
CASSQRPAAQHF	TGCGCCAGCAGTCAGCGACCCGCGGCCCAGCATTTT	few	TRBV23-1	TRBJ1-5	.
CASSDGKPLHF	TGTGCCAGTAGTGACGGGAAGCCCCTCCACTTT	few	TRBV19	TRBJ1-6	.
CASSSRTGRETQYF	TGTGCCAGCAGTTCACGGACAGGGAGGGAGACCCAGTACTTC	.	TRBV5-5	TRBJ2-5	TRBD1
CASRSAGQRTDTQYF	TGTGCCAGCAGGTCGGCGGGACAGAGGACAGATACGCAGTATTTT	.	TRBV7-2	TRBJ2-3	.
CASSLLREGQHEQFF	TGTGCCAGCAGTTTATTGCGGGAGGGCCAGCATGAGCAGTTCTTC	.	TRBV28	TRBJ2-1	TRBD2
CASSLLGQFSPLHF	TGTGCCAGCAGCTTATTAGGACAGTTTTCACCCCTCCACTTT	.	TRBV7-9	TRBJ1-6	.
CAWSTGVISPLHF	TGTGCCTGGAGTACAGGGGTGATCTCACCCCTCCACTTT	.	TRBV30	TRBJ1-6	TRBD1
CASSAGNLDYGYTF	TGTGCCAGCAGCGCAGGGAATTTGGACTATGGCTACACCTTC	.	TRBV9	TRBJ1-2	.
CAWVPQGAKNIQYF	TGTGCCTGGGTACCCCAGGGGGCCAAAAACATTCAGTACTTC	.	TRBV30	TRBJ2-4	.
CSVRGGVSYNEQFF	TGCAGCGTTCGCGGGGGCGTCTCCTACAATGAGCAGTTCTTC	.	TRBV29-1	TRBJ2-1	.
CASSLFAGGGYEQYF	TGTGCCAGCAGTTTATTTGCGGGCGGGGGCTACGAGCAGTACTTC	.	TRBV28	TRBJ2-7	TRBD2
CASSYRRWQGADYGYTF	TGTGCCAGCAGCTACCGGCGGTGGCAGGGGGCTGATTATGGCTACACCTTC	.	TRBV5-4	TRBJ1-2	TRBD1
CASSGESARTNEQFF	TGTGCCAGCAGCGGGGAGTCTGCTCGGACGAATGAGCAGTTCTTC	.	TRBV9	TRBJ2-1	.
CATSRDRGSNQPQHF	TGTGCCACCAGCAGAGATCGGGGGAGCAATCAGCCCCAGCATTTT	.	TRBV15	TRBJ1-5	.
CASSSRDNFGYTF	TGTGCCAGCAGCTCCCGGGACAATTTTGGCTACACCTTC	.	TRBV5-5	TRBJ1-2	.
CASSFREGYRTEAFF	TGTGCCAGCAGCTTTAGGGAGGGATATAGGACTGAAGCTTTCTTT	.	TRBV7-8	TRBJ1-1	.
CASSITGTIYEQYF	TGTGCCAGTAGTATAACCGGGACAATCTACGAGCAGTACTTC	.	TRBV19	TRBJ2-7	.
CASSLGRYTEAFF	TGTGCCAGCAGCTTAGGGCGGTACACTGAAGCTTTCTTT	.	TRBV11-3	TRBJ1-1	.
CASSPDRRVNEQFF	TGTGCCAGCAGCCCGGACAGGCGTGTCAATGAGCAGTTCTTC	.	TRBV7-3	TRBJ2-1	TRBD1
CASSLEGRGDYNEQFF	TGTGCCAGCAGCTTAGAGGGGCGGGGGGACTACAATGAGCAGTTCTTC	.	TRBV7-9	TRBJ2-1	TRBD2
CASSSLAGSNEQFF	TGTGCCAGCAGTTCTCTAGCGGGTAGCAATGAGCAGTTCTTC	.	TRBV7-9	TRBJ2-1	TRBD2
CASSARLAGGDEQFF	TGTGCCAGCAGCGCTAGACTAGCGGGAGGGGATGAGCAGTTCTTC	.	TRBV9	TRBJ2-1	TRBD2
CAISERQSNQPQHF	TGTGCCATCAGTGAAAGACAAAGCAATCAGCCCCAGCATTTT	.	TRBV10-3	TRBJ1-5	.
CSAQAGEGYEQYF	TGCAGCGCCCAAGCGGGAGAGGGGTACGAGCAGTACTTC	.	TRBV29-1	TRBJ2-7	TRBD2
CASSLAPDRVTEAFF	TGTGCCAGCAGCTTAGCCCCAGACAGGGTGACTGAAGCTTTCTTT	.	TRBV7-2	TRBJ1-1	TRBD1
CSALGGLNVVNTEAFF	TGCAGCGCCCTGGGAGGGTTAAACGTGGTGAACACTGAAGCTTTCTTT	.	TRBV29-1	TRBJ1-1	.
CASSPTESVNQPQHF	TGCGCCAGCAGCCCTACCGAGAGTGTAAATCAGCCCCAGCATTTT	.	TRBV4-1	TRBJ1-5	.
CASSLQGGSIAYEQYF	TGCGCCAGCAGCCTGCAGGGCGGGAGTATTGCCTACGAGCAGTACTTC	.	TRBV5-1	TRBJ2-7	TRBD2
CASTPGQLNTGELFF	TGTGCCAGCACTCCGGGACAGCTTAACACCGGGGAGCTGTTTTTT	.	TRBV2	TRBJ2-2	TRBD1